Included here is one TCR beta chain sequence, with context. Its antigen is still unknown. On roughly day 10 of culture, CD4+ T cells were separated out. SARS-CoV-2 infected the person between March and December 2020, as confirmed by PCR. This CDR3 is built from 15 residues. The junction had 4 bases not matched to a gene; V was cut back by 2 bases and J by 2 bases. Per germline, CDR1 SGHRS and CDR2 YFSETQ. The data were taken from a study of vaccination effects on CD4 cells after COVID-19. Study information: Two-dose vaccination with either BNT162b2 or mRNA-1273 was given to the participants.

Sequencing was performed with immunoSEQ multiplex PCR; in TCRdb, only in-frame clones are kept and a portion is missing. The profile shows about 64,000 clones, just over 70% of them singletons. Whole-study results and caveats: Late in the post-vaccination period, infection-induced and vaccine-induced clones underwent marked clonal contraction.

This material consisted of CD4+ T cells from PBMCs cultured without peptide, taken before COVID-19 vaccination. The sequence was collected from a human donor who had a prior SARS-CoV-2 infection. The chain combines TRBV5-1 with TRBJ2-3; TRBD2 aligns across 8 bases. CDR3 residues: CASSFGGGPTDTQYF. CDR3 sequence (DNA): TGCGCCAGCAGCTTTGGCGGGGGGCCCACAGATACGCAGTATTTT.